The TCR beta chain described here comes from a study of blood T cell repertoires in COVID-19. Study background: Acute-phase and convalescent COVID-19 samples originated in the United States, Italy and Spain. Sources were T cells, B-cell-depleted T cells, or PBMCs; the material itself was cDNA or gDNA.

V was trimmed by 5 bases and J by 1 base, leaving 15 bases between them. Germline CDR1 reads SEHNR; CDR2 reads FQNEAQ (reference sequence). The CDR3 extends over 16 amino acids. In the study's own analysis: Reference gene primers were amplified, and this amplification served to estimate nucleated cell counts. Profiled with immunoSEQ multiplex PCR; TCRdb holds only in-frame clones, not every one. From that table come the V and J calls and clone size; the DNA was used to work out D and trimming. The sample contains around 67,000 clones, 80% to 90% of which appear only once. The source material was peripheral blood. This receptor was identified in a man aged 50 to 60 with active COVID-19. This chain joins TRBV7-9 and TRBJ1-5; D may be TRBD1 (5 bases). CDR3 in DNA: TGTGCCAGCAGCCCAGCGGGACCTTGGAGCAATCAGCCCCAGCATTTT. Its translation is CASSPAGPWSNQPQHF.